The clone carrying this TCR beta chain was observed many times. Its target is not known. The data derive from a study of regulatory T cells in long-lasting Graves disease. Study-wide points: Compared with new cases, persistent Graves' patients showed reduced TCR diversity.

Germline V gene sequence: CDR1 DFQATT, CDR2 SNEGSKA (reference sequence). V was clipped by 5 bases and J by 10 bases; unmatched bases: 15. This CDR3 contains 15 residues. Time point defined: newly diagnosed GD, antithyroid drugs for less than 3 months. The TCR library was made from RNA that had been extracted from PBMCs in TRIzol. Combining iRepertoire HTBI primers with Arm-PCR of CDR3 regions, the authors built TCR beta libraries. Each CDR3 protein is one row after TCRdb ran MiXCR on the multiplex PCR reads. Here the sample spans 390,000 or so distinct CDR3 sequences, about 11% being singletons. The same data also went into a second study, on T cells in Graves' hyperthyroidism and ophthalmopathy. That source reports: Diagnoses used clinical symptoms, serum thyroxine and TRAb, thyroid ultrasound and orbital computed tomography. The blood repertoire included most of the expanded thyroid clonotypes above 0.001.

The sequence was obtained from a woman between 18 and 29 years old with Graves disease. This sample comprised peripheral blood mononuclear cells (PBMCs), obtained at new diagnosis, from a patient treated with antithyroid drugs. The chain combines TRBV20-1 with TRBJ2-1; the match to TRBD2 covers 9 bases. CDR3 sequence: CSAPGGLAGYREQFF. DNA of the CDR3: TGCAGTGCTCCCGGGGGGCTAGCGGGGTATAGGGAGCAGTTCTTC.